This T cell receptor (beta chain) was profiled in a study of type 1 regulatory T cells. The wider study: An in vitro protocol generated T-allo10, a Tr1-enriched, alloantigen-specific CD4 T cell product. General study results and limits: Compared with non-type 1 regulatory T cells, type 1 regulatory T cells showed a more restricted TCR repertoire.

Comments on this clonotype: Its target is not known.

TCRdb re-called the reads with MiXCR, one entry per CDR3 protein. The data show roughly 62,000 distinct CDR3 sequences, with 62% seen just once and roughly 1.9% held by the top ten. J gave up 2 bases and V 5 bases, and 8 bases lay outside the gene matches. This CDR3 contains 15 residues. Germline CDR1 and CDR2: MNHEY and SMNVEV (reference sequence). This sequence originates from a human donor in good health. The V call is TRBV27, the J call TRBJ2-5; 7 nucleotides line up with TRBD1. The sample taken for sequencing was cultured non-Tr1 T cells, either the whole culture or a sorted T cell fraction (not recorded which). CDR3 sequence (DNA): TGTGCCAGCAGTAAACAGGGGATGAGGCAAGAGACCCAGTACTTC. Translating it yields CASSKQGMRQETQYF.